This TCR beta chain was captured in a study of shared clonotypes between healthy human individuals (dated by TCRdb to between 2020 and 2021). Context from the whole study: A few men and two women, aged 18 to 49 years, made up the cohort. To increase sequencing depth and limit assay-specific biases, TCR repertoire library preparation and sequencing were carried out by different laboratories using diverse techniques. Blood TCR repertoires of four to six healthy adults were deeply sequenced to estimate repertoire size and the extent of clonotype sharing between individuals. Each donor's leukapheresis produced roughly between roughly 0.94 and 9.5 billion PBMCs. For each donor, CD4 naive and CD4 memory were each given three plates, CD8 naive was given two plates, and CD8 memory was given one plate.

What the work shows at the level of the full study, not this receptor alone: Naive subsets generally had larger estimated clonotype richness than memory subsets did. Higher generation probabilities were observed for clonotypes shared by all four sorted-subset donors than for non-shared clonotypes. Because the study included a small number of donors, the genetic and exposure-history diversity represented was limited. Rarefaction of sorted-subset datasets indicated incomplete sequencing despite the large sequencing depth. Sampling was limited to blood, and TCR repertoires in tissue likely differ from TCR repertoires in blood. Based on pairwise subsampling, the degree of clonotype sharing among donors was expected to be affected by sequencing depth. Across a few donors, about 4.5% of naive CD4, around 3.3% of naive CD8, 2.3% of memory CD4, and approximately 0.42% of memory CD8 clonotypes were shared.

Regarding this clone: It lacks a known antigen. No base quality information exists; no much larger clone differs at one position.

Using the deep immunoSEQ assay, multiplex PCR amplified TCR CDR3 regions from genomic DNA. Extracted genomic DNA from each cell subset was spread evenly across all wells of several immunoSEQ 96-well plates, with each plate serving as a replicate. For sorted subsets, approximately 210 ng genomic DNA, equal to 30,000 or so T cell genomes, was loaded into each replicate PCR. The purified libraries were quantified using a Qubit 3.0 fluorometer, sized with a Bioanalyzer 2100, and then quantified again using the KAPA Library Quantification kit. A separate single-read 150-cycle Illumina NextSeq 550 flow cell was used to sequence each immunoSEQ 96-well plate. The study's processing was this. Because the immunoSEQ output held only junctional sequences and lacked quality scores, the filtering could not match the filtering applied to full-length reads. Sequences were annotated with PyIR, a Python wrapper for IgBLAST v1.9, using IMGT germline references to assign V/J genes and CDR3. Reads were removed for weak V/J assignments (E-value above 1e-6), missing CDR3, stop codons, out-of-frame junctions, or ambiguous translated residues. V3J clonotypes were defined as sequences sharing an identical inferred V gene, J gene, and CDR3 amino acid sequence. Percentage overlap between repertoires was computed as shared unique clonotypes divided by the size of the smaller repertoire. Richness of each repertoire was evaluated using RTK rarefaction, the Chao1 estimator, and Recon v2.1 estimates of unobserved clonotypes. For all TCRbeta clonotypes obtained by the gDNA method from a handful of donors, generation probabilities were computed with OLGA. The source is immuneACCESS, and TCRdb retained only in-frame sequences with V and J called. Part of the clones is not carried over; for the studies checked, unresolved V genes explain less than half of this, and the remainder is unexplained. The DNA gave D and trimming, while V, J and clone size come from that table. The sample table shows 950,000 to 1,300,000 clones, and about three quarters are seen once. The leading ten clones occupy approximately 1.5% of the sample.

The germline V gene supplies CDR1 SGHTA and CDR2 FQGNSA. Unmatched junction bases come to 5, with V trimmed by 4 bases and J by 3 bases. The CDR3 covers 16 residues, taking in both the cysteine and the phenylalanine. This entry keeps only the CDR3 DNA: 48 bases, framed from base 1. The donors were healthy, HIV-negative adults who had no recently reported acute infections or vaccinations. Every donor was a Caucasian adult residing in Nashville, Tennessee, USA. Magnetic negative selection was used to enrich CD4+ T cells, after which naive cells were positively selected on CD45RA and the negative fraction became the memory subset. Blood was obtained by leukapheresis, after which PBMCs were separated by Ficoll-Histopaque density gradient centrifugation and cryopreserved in liquid nitrogen vapor phase. Purity and quantity of every magnetically sorted T cell population were checked by analytical flow cytometry. From each sorted fraction, genomic DNA was isolated and quantified by UV absorbance on a Nanodrop 2000c.

The rearranged segments are TRBV7-2 and TRBJ2-2, and TRBD1 matches 10 of the central bases. This clonotype originated in a man aged 18-30 years in good health. The sample consisted of memory CD4+ T cells sorted from blood. In light of the paper, this sample's cell subset or site label describes: CD45RA-negative fraction. The CDR3 region: CASSSGTGADTGELFF. The nucleotide sequence reads as follows: TGTGCCAGCAGCTCCGGGACAGGGGCGGACACCGGGGAGCTGTTTTTT.